The 29 T cell receptor beta chains below were found in one sample sequenced in a study of control samples from healthy donors and cancer patients. The assay was immunoSEQ multiplex PCR, and TCRdb's table has in-frame clones only and misses some. Of about 110,000 clones listed, just under 85% are singletons. Specimen: blood. The receptors stem from a man between 18 and 35 years old in good health.

The chain links TRBV5-1 to TRBJ1-1; D might be TRBD1 (6 bases). The germline V gene encodes CDR1 SGHRS and CDR2 YFSETQ. The CDR3 length is 15 residues. Trimming took off 0 bases at V and 5 bases at J, with 14 bases between the two ends. For the CDR3, the DNA is TGCGCCAGCAGCTTGGCCGGCAGGGGCGGAACTGAAGCTTTCTTT. Protein sequence: CASSLAGRGGTEAFF.

V and J are TRBV28 and TRBJ1-2, with a possible D match to TRBD1 (5 bases). Looked up from germline, CDR1 is MDHEN and CDR2 is SYDVKM. The ends were cut back, 6 bases at V and 8 bases at J, with 16 bases in the middle. The CDR3 length is 13 residues. In DNA form, the CDR3 reads TGTGCCAGCAGCTTACTTGGGGGGAGGGGCTACACCTTC. Protein: CASSLLGGRGYTF.

The rearrangement joins TRBV2 to TRBJ1-5; maybe TRBD1 (5 bases). With 7 bases removed from V and 6 bases from J, the gap between germline ends came to 16 bases. Germline values: CDR1 SNHLY, CDR2 FYNNEI. The CDR3 is 14 amino acids. The CDR3 region has the DNA TGTGCCAGCAAGAAAGCCCGGGGGGGTCAGCCCCAGCATTTT. Translated: CASKKARGGQPQHF.

V is TRBV6-6 and J is TRBJ2-7; the match to TRBD2 covers 13 bases. Germline CDR1 and CDR2: MNHNY and SVGAGI (reference sequence). The CDR3 is 15 residues long. V lost 2 bases to trimming and J lost 6 bases; unmatched junction nucleotides: 4. CDR3 nucleotide sequence: TGTGCCAGCAGTTACGCACTAGCGGGGGGGCCCGAGCAGTACTTC. Protein product: CASSYALAGGPEQYF.

The chain couples TRBV5-6 to TRBJ2-7; 8 nucleotides line up with TRBD2. CDR3 length equals 16 residues. With V trimmed by 1 base and J by 0 bases, 6 bases remained unmatched. Germline V lookup: CDR1 SGHDT, CDR2 YYEEEE. The DNA of the CDR3 is TGTGCCAGCAGCTTGTGGGGCGGGGGGATCTCCTACGAGCAGTACGTC. Protein: CASSLWGGGISYEQYV.

This chain uses TRBV7-9 with TRBJ2-2; perhaps D is TRBD1 or TRBD2 (6 bases each). This CDR3 contains 15 residues. Per the germline V gene, CDR1 is SEHNR and CDR2 is FQNEAQ (reference sequence). With 6 bases removed from V and 4 bases from J, the gap between germline ends came to 15 bases. The CDR3 is CASSIRGGPTGELFF. In DNA, the CDR3 is TGTGCCAGCAGTATTAGAGGGGGGCCCACCGGGGAGCTGTTTTTT.

The J gene is TRBJ1-6, the V gene TRBV9; D is uncertain. Germline assignment: CDR1 SGDLS and CDR2 YYNGEE. V lost 4 bases to trimming and J lost 0 bases, with 11 bases between them. The CDR3 loop spans 16 amino acids. CDR3 region: CASSLDGSSYNSPLHF. The DNA for the CDR3 is TGTGCCAGCAGCCTAGACGGAAGCTCCTATAATTCACCCCTCCACTTT.

This rearrangement joins TRBV2 to TRBJ1-3; maybe TRBD1 (6 bases). Per germline, CDR1 SNHLY and CDR2 FYNNEI. Trimming left V 5 bases short and J 0 bases short, with 20 bases between. The CDR3 covers 18 residues. CDR3 DNA: TGTGCCAGCAGTCGAGGGGGGCTTTGGGTTAGCTCTGGAAACACCATATATTTT. It encodes CASSRGGLWVSSGNTIYF.

The V call is TRBV6-5, the J call TRBJ1-4; weak D call: TRBD1 (6 bases). This CDR3 contains 14 residues. Between the trimmed V and J ends, which lost 4 bases and 5 bases, there was a span of 11 bases. Germline CDR1 is MNHEY and CDR2 is SVGAGI. CDR3 sequence (DNA): TGTGCCAGCAGTTTCGGACAGCACAATGAAAAACTGTTTTTT. It is translated as CASSFGQHNEKLFF.

The chain uses TRBV18 and TRBJ2-1; no firm D call. The CDR3 has 11 residues. The germline CDR1 and CDR2 sequences are KGHSH and LQKENI. The germline V and J ends were trimmed by 6 bases and 6 bases, with 6 bases remaining between them. The CDR3 DNA reads as TGTGCCAGCTCGCCCCTCAATGAGCAGTTCTTC. Its translation is CASSPLNEQFF.

The rearrangement links TRBV6-5 to TRBJ1-2; D is ambiguous. The germline V gene has CDR1 MNHEY and CDR2 SVGAGI. The CDR3 covers 14 residues. Trimming cost V 4 bases and J 7 bases, with 16 bases left between them. The CDR3 DNA reads as TGTGCCAGCAGTTCCCCTTTTTCGGGTGGTGGCTACACCTTC. This sequence encodes CASSSPFSGGGYTF.

Concerning this clone: Other DNA variants within this sample encode the same CDR3. V gene TRBV6-5 combines with J gene TRBJ1-5; D is unclear. V lost 6 bases and J lost 2, with 14 bases in between. Per the germline V gene, CDR1 is MNHEY and CDR2 is SVGAGI. The CDR3 consists of 15 residues. The CDR3 loop reads CASRGNSLGNQPQHF. DNA for the CDR3: TGTGCCAGCAGAGGAAACAGCCTAGGCAATCAGCCCCAGCATTTT.

This chain links TRBV10-3 with TRBJ1-1; TRBD1 matches 9 bases. With V trimmed by 6 bases and J by 5 bases, 7 bases remained unmatched. CDR3 length equals 14 residues. The germline CDR1 and CDR2 sequences are ENHRY and SYGVKD. Here the CDR3 reads CAIRQGARETEAFF. CDR3 nucleotides: TGTGCCATCAGACAGGGGGCGCGGGAAACTGAAGCTTTCTTT.

This clone was detected once. The chain links TRBV5-5 to TRBJ2-3; no firm D call. Germline V lookup: CDR1 SGHKS, CDR2 YYEKEE (reference sequence). This CDR3 region has 15 residues. Trimming removed 0 bases at V and 2 bases at J, with 10 bases between. DNA of the CDR3: TGTGCCAGCAGCTTGGCTTACGGGTCCACAGATACGCAGTATTTT. It is translated as CASSLAYGSTDTQYF.

The chain uses TRBV7-2 and TRBJ1-2; D is uncertain. V shed 2 bases and J shed 0 bases, with 4 bases lying between them. Germline V CDR1 and CDR2: SGHTA, FQGNSA. The CDR3 has 13 amino acids. The CDR3 nucleotides read TGTGCCAGCAGCTTAAACGCTAACTATGGCTACACCTTC. It codes for CASSLNANYGYTF.

V and J are TRBV20-1 and TRBJ1-1; a weak D match, TRBD1 (5 bases). The CDR3 runs 11 residues. V was clipped by 6 bases and J by 4 bases, with 9 bases between them. Germline CDR1 reads DFQATT; CDR2 reads SNEGSKA (reference sequence). CDR3 DNA: TGCAGTGCCCATGGGGGCACTGAAGCTTTCTTT. As protein: CSAHGGTEAFF.

This clone was seen only once. The CDR3 DNA reads as TGCGCCAGCAGCCAAATAACAGGGGCGGAGGGCTACACCTTC. Its translation: CASSQITGAEGYTF. This chain joins TRBV4-1 and TRBJ1-2; TRBD1 agrees at 7 bases. V was clipped by 2 bases and J by 8 bases; unmatched bases: 8. CDR1 and CDR2 (germline): MGHRA, YSYEKL. There are 14 residues in the CDR3.

The CDR3 coding sequence is TGTGCCGTCCGATCAGGGAGCCGGTACGAAGAGACCCAGTACTTC. It encodes CAVRSGSRYEETQYF. The chain is built from TRBV6-5 and TRBJ2-5; tentatively, D is TRBD1 or TRBD2 (5 bases each). There are 15 residues in the CDR3. The germline V and J ends were trimmed by 11 bases and 3 bases, with 22 bases remaining between them. Germline CDR1 reads MNHEY; CDR2 reads SVGAGI.

This clone was detected only once. V and J are TRBV25-1 and TRBJ1-4, with TRBD1 matching over 11 bases. The CDR3 length is 14 residues. Losses at the gene ends were 3 bases for V and 11 bases for J; bases not matched to a gene: 5. Germline V gene data show CDR1 as MGHDK and CDR2 as SYGVNS. CDR3 nucleotides: TGTGCCAGCAGTGACCCCGGGACAGGGGGGAAACTGTTTTTT. It codes for CASSDPGTGGKLFF.

The chain recombines TRBV30 with TRBJ1-5; D is unresolved. CDR1 GTSNPN and CDR2 SVGIG come from the germline V gene (reference sequence). The CDR3 contains 12 residues. Trimming removed 5 bases at V and 2 bases at J, with 7 bases between. The CDR3 sequence is CAWDKGNQPQHF. Here the CDR3 DNA reads TGTGCCTGGGACAAGGGCAATCAGCCCCAGCATTTT. The whole variable domain, remainder taken from reference TRBV30 and TRBJ1-5, is SQTIHQWPATLVQPVGSPLSLECTVEGTSNPNLYWYRQAAGRGLQLLFYSVGIGQISSEVPQNLSASRPQDRQFILSSKKLLLSDSGFYLCAWDKGNQPQHFGDGTRLSIL.

This clone was seen just once. The chain combines TRBV21-1 with TRBJ2-7. TRBV21-1 is a documented pseudogene. This CDR3 contains 16 residues. CDR3 DNA sequence: TGTGCCAGCAGCCCTGAGGGGCGGAGGAGCTCCTACGAGCAGTACGTC. It specifies CASSPEGRRSSYEQYV.

Note on this clone: The junction departs from the called germline gene at one end, perhaps through a read error. This rearrangement joins TRBV6-2 or TRBV6-3 to TRBJ1-5; D is perhaps TRBD1 (6 bases). Germline V gene data show CDR1 as MNHEY and CDR2 as SVGEGT. The CDR3 totals 14 residues. CDR3: CASSSEPQGRPQHF. The CDR3 DNA reads TGTGCTAGCAGTTCAGAGCCACAGGGTCGGCCCCAGCATTTT.

This clone showed up just once. V is TRBV14 and J is TRBJ1-1; tentatively, D is TRBD1 (6 bases). V lost 1 base to trimming and J lost 3 bases, with 18 bases between them. Germline lookup yields CDR1 SGHDN and CDR2 FVKESK. The CDR3 runs 17 residues. The CDR3 nucleotides are TGTGCCAGCAGCCAAGGAGGAGCAGGGGCGGTGGACACTGAAGCTTTCTTT. It translates to CASSQGGAGAVDTEAFF.

The V call is TRBV5-4, the J call TRBJ2-4; 7 bases fit TRBD1. The CDR3 has 17 amino acids. Germline CDR1 SGHNT, CDR2 YYREEE (reference sequence). J was trimmed by 1 base and V by 1 base; bases with no gene match: 8. CDR3 DNA sequence: TGTGCCAGCAGCTTGAAGACAGGGCCGGTGGCCAAAAACATTCAGTACTTC. Its translation is CASSLKTGPVAKNIQYF.

The J gene is TRBJ1-1, the V gene TRBV5-1, with D maybe TRBD1 (5 bases). The CDR3 extends over 13 amino acids. The ends were cut back, 0 bases at V and 5 bases at J, with 8 bases in the middle. The V gene's germline CDR1 is SGHRS and CDR2 YFSETQ. The CDR3 reads CASSLVRGTEAFF. The CDR3 DNA follows: TGCGCCAGCAGCTTGGTAAGGGGTACTGAAGCTTTCTTT.

V gene TRBV6-1 combines with J gene TRBJ1-5, with D possibly being TRBD1 (5 bases). CDR3 length: 14 residues. Germline V gene sequence: CDR1 MNHNS, CDR2 SASEGT. The ends were cut back, 3 bases at V and 7 bases at J, with 13 bases in the middle. CDR3: CASSEWGGRQPQHF. For the CDR3, the DNA is TGTGCCAGCAGTGAGTGGGGGGGAAGGCAGCCCCAGCATTTT.

The chain joins TRBV2 to TRBJ2-6; no reliable D call. The CDR3 has 15 residues. V gave up 1 base and J gave up 2 bases, with 6 bases separating them. The germline CDR1 and CDR2 sequences are SNHLY and FYNNEI. DNA of the CDR3: TGTGCCAGCAGTGAAGAGGAGACTGGGGCCAACGTCCTGACTTTC. Amino acids: CASSEEETGANVLTF. Using reference TRBV2 and TRBJ2-6 for the parts outside the CDR3, the full variable domain is EPEVTQTPSHQVTQMGQEVILRCVPISNHLYFYWYRQILGQKVEFLVSFYNNEISEKSEIFDDQFSVERPDGSNFTLKIRSTKLEDSAMYFCASSEEETGANVLTFGAGSRLTVL.

The rearrangement links TRBV5-1 to TRBJ2-7; D is possibly TRBD1 or TRBD2 (5 bases each). This CDR3 region has 14 residues. The germline V gene encodes CDR1 SGHRS and CDR2 YFSETQ. Trimming removed 0 bases at V and 3 bases at J, with 10 bases between. This CDR3 is CASSLAGRIYEQYF. The CDR3 coding sequence is TGCGCCAGCAGCTTGGCGGGGCGGATCTACGAGCAGTACTTC.

This rearrangement joins TRBV14 to TRBJ1-1, with D unclear. Per the germline V gene, CDR1 is SGHDN and CDR2 is FVKESK. With 0 bases removed from V and 1 base from J, the gap between germline ends came to 9 bases. There are 15 residues in the CDR3. The CDR3 nucleotides are TGTGCCAGCAGCCAAGAATATTGGGGGAACACTGAAGCTTTCTTT. Translated: CASSQEYWGNTEAFF.